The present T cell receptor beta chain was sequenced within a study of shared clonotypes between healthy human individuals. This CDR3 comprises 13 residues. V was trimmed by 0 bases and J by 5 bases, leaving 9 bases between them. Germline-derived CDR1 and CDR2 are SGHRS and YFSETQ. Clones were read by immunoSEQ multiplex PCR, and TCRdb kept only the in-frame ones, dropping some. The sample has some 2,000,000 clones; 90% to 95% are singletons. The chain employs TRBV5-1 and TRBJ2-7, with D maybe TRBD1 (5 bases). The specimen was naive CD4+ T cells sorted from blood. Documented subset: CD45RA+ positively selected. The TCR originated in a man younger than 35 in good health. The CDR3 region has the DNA TGCGCCAGCAGCTTGGTGACAGAACACGAGCAGTACTTC. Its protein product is CASSLVTEHEQYF.